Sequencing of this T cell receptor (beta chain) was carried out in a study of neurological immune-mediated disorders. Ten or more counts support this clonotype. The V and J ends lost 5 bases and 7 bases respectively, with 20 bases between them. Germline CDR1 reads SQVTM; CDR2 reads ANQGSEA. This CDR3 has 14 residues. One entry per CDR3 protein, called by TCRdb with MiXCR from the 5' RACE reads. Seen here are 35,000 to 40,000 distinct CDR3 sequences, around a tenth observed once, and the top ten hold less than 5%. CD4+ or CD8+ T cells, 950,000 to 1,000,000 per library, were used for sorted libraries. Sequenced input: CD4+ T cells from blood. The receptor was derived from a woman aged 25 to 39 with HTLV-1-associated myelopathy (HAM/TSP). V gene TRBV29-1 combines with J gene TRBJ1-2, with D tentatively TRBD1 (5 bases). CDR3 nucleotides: TGCAGCGTTTCTTCTAGGCTCAGGGAACCTGGCTACACCTTC. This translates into CSVSSRLREPGYTF.